This T cell receptor (beta chain) was captured by sequencing in a study of CD8 T cells in ankylosing spondylitis. This clonotype occurred many times. TCRdb called the 5' RACE reads again in MiXCR, with one record for every CDR3 protein. The sample lists over 150,000 distinct CDR3 sequences; 15% to 20% were seen once. V lost 3 bases to trimming and J lost 5 bases; unmatched junction nucleotides: 5. The CDR3 sequence is 14 residues long. Per the germline V gene, CDR1 is ENHRY and CDR2 is SYGVKD. Sequenced material: blood, either unsorted or a sorted T cell fraction (not recorded which). The rearrangement links TRBV10-3 to TRBJ2-3, with 7 bases that match TRBD2. The receptor was isolated from a male donor aged 10-30 years with ankylosing spondylitis or in good health (not recorded which). The CDR3 loop reads CAISDWTSQDTQYF. For the CDR3, the DNA is TGTGCCATCAGTGATTGGACTAGTCAAGATACGCAGTATTTT.